The 18 T cell receptor beta chains reported below all come from one sample, sequenced in a study of response to subunit inactivated influenza vaccine. TCRdb called the RT-PCR reads again in MiXCR, with one record for every CDR3 protein. In the table there are about 190,000 distinct CDR3 sequences, over 13% of which are singletons. The sample here was CD8+ T cells sorted from PBMCs, taken roughly 5 days after vaccination. The receptors come from a man aged 50 to 59 who received an inactivated influenza vaccine.

A few counts support this clonotype. The chain joins TRBV12-5 to TRBJ1-1; TRBD1 might be the D (6 bases). The CDR3 spans 14 residues. Germline loops: CDR1 LGHNT, CDR2 FRNRAP. Between the trimmed V and J ends, which lost 1 base and 4 bases, there was a span of 10 bases. The CDR3 is CASGLADRFTEAFF. CDR3 in DNA: TGTGCTAGTGGTTTGGCTGACAGGTTCACTGAAGCTTTCTTT.

This clonotype was picked up a small number of times. V gene TRBV12-3 or TRBV12-4 combines with J gene TRBJ1-2, with a possible D match to TRBD1 (5 bases). The CDR3 has 13 residues. V was shortened by 3 bases and J by 4 bases, with 9 bases between the two germline ends. The CDR3 DNA reads TGTGCCAGCAGTTTCAGACAGACCTATGGCTACACCTTC. Its protein is CASSFRQTYGYTF.

The gene calls are TRBV12-3 or TRBV12-4 and TRBJ2-7; 7 bases align to TRBD2. V shed 4 bases and J 0 bases; nucleotides not matched to a gene: 6. The CDR3 extends over 15 amino acids. The CDR3 here is CASSSPGGSSYEQYF. CDR3 DNA sequence: TGTGCCAGCAGTTCCCCGGGGGGTAGCTCCTACGAGCAGTACTTC.

This clonotype has just a few counts. The chain recombines TRBV12-3 or TRBV12-4 with TRBJ2-1; D gene ambiguous. With 7 bases removed from V and 0 bases from J, the gap between germline ends came to 16 bases. This CDR3 comprises 16 residues. Here the CDR3 DNA reads TGTGCCAGCAAGGAATCCTCAGAAAGCTCCTACAATGAGCAGTTCTTC. It yields the protein CASKESSESSYNEQFF.

This clonotype occurred a few times. This chain uses TRBV7-2 with TRBJ2-7; D ambiguous. V gave up 4 bases and J gave up 4 bases, with 20 bases separating them. The CDR3 contains 16 residues. Germline loops: CDR1 SGHTA, CDR2 FQGNSA. The CDR3 loop is CASSSPPPSQRYEQYF. The CDR3 region has the DNA TGTGCCAGCAGCTCACCGCCCCCCAGCCAAAGGTACGAGCAGTACTTC. The entire variable domain, with the rest obtained from reference TRBV7-2 and TRBJ2-7, is as follows: GAGVSQSPSNKVTEKGKDVELRCDPISGHTALYWYRQSLGQGLEFLIYFQGNSAPDKSGLPSDRFSAERTGGSVSTLTIQRTQQEDSAVYLCASSSPPPSQRYEQYFGPGTRLTVT.

The table lists this clonotype with a few counts. The rearrangement links TRBV28 to TRBJ2-1; 13 nucleotides match TRBD2. This CDR3 comprises 18 residues. Germline loops: CDR1 MDHEN, CDR2 SYDVKM. With 2 bases clipped from V and 3 bases from J, the junction kept 7 bases outside the gene matches. The CDR3 nucleotides are TGTGCCAGCAGTTTACCCGGACTAGCGGGAGCGGTCTACAATGAGCAGTTCTTC. Translated: CASSLPGLAGAVYNEQFF.

This chain links TRBV6-1 with TRBJ1-6; maybe TRBD1 (6 bases). Germline CDR1 MNHNS, CDR2 SASEGT. The CDR3 length is 14 residues. Trimming took 6 bases from V and 5 from J, leaving 11 bases between them. CDR3 region: CASSLRGHNSPLHF. Written as DNA, the CDR3 is TGTGCCAGCAGCCTCAGGGGACATAATTCACCCCTCCACTTT.

This clonotype was counted only a few times. The J gene is TRBJ2-7, the V gene TRBV2, with D possibly matching TRBD2 (6 bases). V was trimmed by 6 bases and J by 5 bases, leaving 14 bases between them. Germline values: CDR1 SNHLY, CDR2 FYNNEI. The CDR3 has 13 amino acids. The CDR3 sequence is CASRRLGYHEQYF. CDR3 sequence (DNA): TGTGCCAGCAGACGACTAGGGTACCACGAGCAGTACTTC. Filled out from reference TRBV2 and TRBJ2-7, the complete variable domain reads EPEVTQTPSHQVTQMGQEVILRCVPISNHLYFYWYRQILGQKVEFLVSFYNNEISEKSEIFDDQFSVERPDGSNFTLKIRSTKLEDSAMYFCASRRLGYHEQYFGPGTRLTVT.

CDR3 in amino acids: CASSQVTLAHYEQYF. DNA of the CDR3: TGTGCCAGCAGCCAAGTAACACTAGCACACTACGAGCAGTACTTC. The rearrangement uses TRBV3-1 and TRBJ2-7; tentative D call: TRBD2 (6 bases). The CDR3 is 15 residues long. Trimming stripped 1 base from V and 3 bases from J, with 13 bases between. Germline values: CDR1 LGHDT, CDR2 YNNKEL (reference sequence).

This chain joins TRBV20-1 and TRBJ2-1; 10 nucleotides align to TRBD2. Germline CDR1 reads DFQATT; CDR2 reads SNEGSKA (reference sequence). The CDR3 consists of 22 residues. Germline trimming cut 6 bases from V and 4 bases from J; bases unmatched to any gene: 30. The CDR3 nucleotides read TGCAGTGCGCCGAGCTACATGGGCGAGACTAGCGGGCCCCGAGGCACTTACAATGAGCAGTTCTTC. Amino acid sequence: CSAPSYMGETSGPRGTYNEQFF.

This clonotype has more than one count but fewer than ten. The V gene is TRBV27, the J gene TRBJ2-7; TRBD1 matches at 7 bases. Germline V CDR1 and CDR2: MNHEY, SMNVEV (reference sequence). The junction had 10 bases not matched to a gene; V was cut back by 6 bases and J by 5 bases. This CDR3 has 14 residues. The CDR3 DNA sequence: TGTGCCAGCAGGCCGACAGGGATTTTCCACGAGCAGTACTTC. This translates into CASRPTGIFHEQYF.

This clonotype was detected many times. This sequence joins TRBV19 and TRBJ2-7, with D perhaps TRBD2 (6 bases). This CDR3 contains 16 residues. Germline V CDR1 and CDR2: LNHDA, SQIVND (reference sequence). V gave up 3 bases and J gave up 0 bases, with 15 bases separating them. DNA of the CDR3: TGTGCCAGTAGTATTTCAGCGGACGGGAGCTCCTACGAGCAGTACTTC. Encoded protein: CASSISADGSSYEQYF.

V gene TRBV4-2 combines with J gene TRBJ2-1, with 8 bases matching TRBD2. The junction had 4 bases not matched to a gene; V was cut back by 2 bases and J by 1 base. CDR1 LGHNA and CDR2 YNFKEQ come from the germline V gene. The CDR3 runs 16 residues. The CDR3 DNA sequence: TGTGCCAGCAGCCAAACTAGCGGTTCTTCCTACAATGAGCAGTTCTTC. Residues: CASSQTSGSSYNEQFF.

V gene TRBV6-2 or TRBV6-3 combines with J gene TRBJ1-1; D gene uncertain. V was pared by 6 bases and J by 5 bases, with 7 bases between. The CDR3 length is 11 residues. The germline CDR1 and CDR2 sequences are MNHEY and SVGEGT. Written as DNA, the CDR3 is TGTGCCAGCAGACACCGAACTGAAGCTTTCTTT. This encodes CASRHRTEAFF.

The chain links TRBV4-3 to TRBJ2-7; D is uncertain. This CDR3 contains 15 residues. CDR1 and CDR2 (germline): LGHNA, YSLEER. Trimming pared 4 bases from V and 0 bases from J, leaving 13 bases between. CDR3 amino acids: CASSLTGQSSYEQYF. In nucleotides, the CDR3 is TGCGCCAGCAGCCTTACTGGGCAGAGCTCCTACGAGCAGTACTTC.

This chain uses TRBV4-2 with TRBJ2-7; 8 bases align to TRBD1. Germline assignment: CDR1 LGHNA and CDR2 YNFKEQ. The length of the CDR3 is 17 residues. V lost 1 base to trimming and J lost 3 bases; unmatched junction nucleotides: 11. This chain's CDR3 is CASSQGDDRGAYYEQYF. The DNA for the CDR3 is TGTGCCAGCAGCCAAGGAGATGACAGGGGAGCATACTACGAGCAGTACTTC.

The genes are TRBV28 and TRBJ2-7; tentatively, D is TRBD1 (5 bases). The CDR3 is 13 amino acids. V lost 4 bases and J 3 bases, leaving 10 bases between the germline ends. Looked up from germline, CDR1 is MDHEN and CDR2 is SYDVKM. The CDR3 loop reads CASSSVDSYEQYF. The CDR3 bases are TGTGCCAGCAGTTCGGTCGACAGCTACGAGCAGTACTTC.

In this sample, this clonotype turned up a few times. The CDR3 sequence: CASSSLSGNINEQFF. The DNA of the CDR3 is TGCGCCAGCAGCTCCCTGAGCGGGAATATCAATGAGCAGTTCTTC. This chain joins TRBV5-1 and TRBJ2-1; 7 bases agree with TRBD2. The CDR3 loop spans 15 amino acids. Germline-derived CDR1 and CDR2 are SGHRS and YFSETQ. V trimming: 3 bases; J trimming: 6 bases; junction bases outside the gene matches: 9. Combining the CDR3 with reference TRBV5-1 and TRBJ2-1 gives the whole variable domain KAGVTQTPRYLIKTRGQQVTLSCSPISGHRSVSWYQQTPGQGLQFLFEYFSETQRNKGNFPGRFSGRQFSNSRSEMNVSTLELGDSALYLCASSSLSGNINEQFFGPGTRLTVL.